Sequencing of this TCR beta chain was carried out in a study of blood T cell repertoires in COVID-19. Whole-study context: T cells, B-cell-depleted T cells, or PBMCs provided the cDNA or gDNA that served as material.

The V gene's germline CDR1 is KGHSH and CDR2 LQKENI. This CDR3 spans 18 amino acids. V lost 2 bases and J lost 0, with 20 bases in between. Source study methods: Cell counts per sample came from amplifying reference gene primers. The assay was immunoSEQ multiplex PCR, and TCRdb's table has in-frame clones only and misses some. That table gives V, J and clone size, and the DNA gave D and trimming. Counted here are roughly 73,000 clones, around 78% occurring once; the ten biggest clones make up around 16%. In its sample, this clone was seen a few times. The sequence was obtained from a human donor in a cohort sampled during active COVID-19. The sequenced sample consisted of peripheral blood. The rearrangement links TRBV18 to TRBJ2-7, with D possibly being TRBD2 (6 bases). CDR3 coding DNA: TGTGCCAGCTCACCAGAAAGTTTTCCGGGACTTCACTCCTACGAGCAGTACTTC. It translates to CASSPESFPGLHSYEQYF.